What follows are 20 T cell receptor beta chains derived from one specimen sequenced in a study of T cells in Graves' hyperthyroidism and ophthalmopathy. RNA transcripts served as the template for amplifying TCR beta CDR3 regions. The HTBI primer set was used in a first-round RT-PCR of the TCR CDR3. MiXCR was run by TCRdb on the multiplex PCR reads, yielding one entry per CDR3 protein. The profile shows under 350,000 distinct CDR3 sequences, about 18% of them singletons. The sample comprised blood. The receptors originated from a woman in her fifties or sixties with Graves' ophthalmopathy.

The genes are TRBV6-5 and TRBJ2-2, with 15 bases that match TRBD2. From germline, CDR1 is MNHEY and CDR2 SVGAGI. The junction had 11 bases not matched to a gene; V was cut back by 5 bases and J by 7 bases. This CDR3 spans 18 amino acids. The DNA for the CDR3 is TGTGCCAGCAGTCTACTGGGACTAGCGGGGGGATCGGGCGGGGAGCTGTTTTTT. Its protein product is CASSLLGLAGGSGGELFF.

This chain joins TRBV20-1 and TRBJ2-1, with D perhaps assigned TRBD1 or TRBD2 (5 bases each). Looked up from germline, CDR1 is DFQATT and CDR2 is SNEGSKA (reference sequence). Trimming removed 5 bases at V and 3 bases at J, with 14 bases between. The CDR3 spans 14 residues. This CDR3 is CSAPEGRNYNEQFF. The CDR3 DNA reads as TGCAGTGCTCCCGAGGGACGGAACTACAATGAGCAGTTCTTC.

This clonotype was counted at least ten times. CDR3 loop: CASSEVSNLAFF. In nucleotides, the CDR3 is TGTGCCAGCAGTGAAGTTAGCAACTTGGCTTTCTTT. The rearrangement joins TRBV2 to TRBJ1-1; D is unresolved. The CDR3 covers 12 residues. The V end was cut by 1 base, the J end by 11 bases, with 11 bases between. Germline V gene sequence: CDR1 SNHLY, CDR2 FYNNEI.

The gene calls are TRBV28 and TRBJ2-2; D might be TRBD1 (6 bases). V was clipped by 7 bases and J by 0 bases, with 15 bases between them. Germline V lookup: CDR1 MDHEN, CDR2 SYDVKM. This CDR3 is 16 amino acids long. The CDR3 loop reads CASIPSGHSNTGELFF. Here the CDR3 DNA reads TGTGCCAGCATCCCCTCGGGACACTCGAACACCGGGGAGCTGTTTTTT.

This clonotype was recorded at least ten times. The chain couples TRBV3-1 to TRBJ1-5; the D is unclear. The CDR3 length is 14 residues. Germline CDR1 and CDR2: LGHDT and YNNKEL (reference sequence). V was cut by 2 bases and J by 6 bases, with 11 bases left in between. CDR3: CASSQFSGFQPQHF. The CDR3 DNA reads as TGTGCCAGCAGCCAATTTTCCGGGTTTCAGCCCCAGCATTTT.

As to this clonotype: A much larger clone sits a single nucleotide away, making a read error possible. The chain links TRBV27 to TRBJ1-6; unclear D gene. The CDR3 extends over 16 amino acids. Germline V lookup: CDR1 MNHEY, CDR2 SMNVEV (reference sequence). CDR3 sequence: CASSPLLSSYNSSLHF. Here the CDR3 DNA reads TGTGCCAGCAGTCCCCTGTTGAGCTCCTATAATTCATCCCTCCACTTT.

This clonotype was seen at least ten times. This sequence joins TRBV20-1 and TRBJ2-7, with D hard to call. Germline assignment: CDR1 DFQATT and CDR2 SNEGSKA (reference sequence). Trimming removed 6 bases at V and 3 bases at J, with 18 bases between. The CDR3 runs 14 residues. CDR3 coding DNA: TGCAGTGCCAAAGACCGTGGTGTTGACTACGAGCAGTACTTC. This gives the protein CSAKDRGVDYEQYF.

This clonotype was seen at least ten times. The chain links TRBV2 to TRBJ2-7; 9 nucleotides match TRBD1. J gave up 1 base and V 6 bases, and 7 bases lay outside the gene matches. The CDR3 has 15 residues. Per germline, CDR1 SNHLY and CDR2 FYNNEI. CDR3 DNA: TGTGCCAGCAGGGTGCCGGGACAGGGATCCTACGAGCAGTACTTC. This encodes CASRVPGQGSYEQYF.

J is TRBJ2-7 and V is TRBV6-9; 14 bases line up with TRBD2. The length of the CDR3 is 16 residues. Germline V CDR1 and CDR2: MNHGY, SVAAGI. The V segment lost 3 bases and the J segment 3 bases; nucleotides outside the gene matches: 4. CDR3 in amino acids: CASSYQGLAGDYEQYF. The DNA of the CDR3 is TGTGCCAGCAGTTACCAGGGACTAGCGGGAGACTACGAGCAGTACTTC.

Many counts were recorded for this clonotype. V is TRBV20-1 and J is TRBJ1-2, with D possibly being TRBD1 (6 bases). The CDR3 is made up of 14 amino acids. The germline V gene encodes CDR1 DFQATT and CDR2 SNEGSKA (reference sequence). CDR3 sequence reads: CSPSPRDTKYGYTF. As DNA, the CDR3 is TGCAGCCCGAGTCCACGGGACACCAAATATGGCTACACCTTC.

The chain uses TRBV7-2 and TRBJ2-2; TRBD1 might be the D (5 bases). This CDR3 is built from 16 residues. Trimming pared 1 base from V and 1 base from J, leaving 10 bases between. The germline V gene encodes CDR1 SGHTA and CDR2 FQGNSA. CDR3 region: CASSLGQLMNTGELFF. The CDR3 nucleotides are TGTGCCAGCAGCTTAGGACAGCTAATGAACACCGGGGAGCTGTTTTTT.

This clonotype has a count of ten or more. J is TRBJ2-7 and V is TRBV12-3 or TRBV12-4, with unresolved D. This CDR3 has 13 residues. With 1 base removed from V and 2 bases from J, the gap between germline ends came to 6 bases. CDR3 region: CASSLDNAYEQYF. CDR3 nucleotides: TGTGCCAGCAGTTTAGATAACGCCTACGAGCAGTACTTC.

This clonotype has only a few counts. The chain joins TRBV15 to TRBJ1-1; TRBD1 might be the D (6 bases). Germline CDR1 LNHNV, CDR2 YYDKDF (reference sequence). The CDR3 runs 15 residues. Trimming cost V 0 bases and J 6 bases, with 14 bases left between them. The CDR3 reads CATSRDRGGIAEAFF. The CDR3, as DNA: TGTGCCACCAGCAGAGATAGAGGGGGGATTGCTGAAGCTTTCTTT. The complete variable domain, with remaining parts taken from reference TRBV15 and TRBJ1-1, reads DAMVIQNPRYQVTQFGKPVTLSCSQTLNHNVMYWYQQKSSQAPKLLFHYYDKDFNNEADTPDNFQSRRPNTSFCFLDIRSPGLGDTAMYLCATSRDRGGIAEAFFGQGTRLTVV.

The sample holds a few counts of this clonotype. This chain connects TRBV9 to TRBJ1-1, with 7 bases matching TRBD1. Germline V lookup: CDR1 SGDLS, CDR2 YYNGEE. This CDR3 region has 15 residues. The trim removed 4 bases at V and 1 base at J, leaving 7 bases unmatched. The CDR3, as DNA: TGTGCCAGCAGCACGACAGGGAGGGCGAACACTGAAGCTTTCTTT. The encoded protein is CASSTTGRANTEAFF.

This clonotype was found many times. The J gene is TRBJ1-1, the V gene TRBV7-9, with D unresolved. Germline CDR1 SEHNR, CDR2 FQNEAQ (reference sequence). V shed 2 bases and J shed 4 bases, with 11 bases lying between them. CDR3 length: 14 amino acids. CDR3 in DNA: TGTGCCAGCAGCTTAACAGCTTTGGGCACTGAAGCTTTCTTT. As protein: CASSLTALGTEAFF.

In its sample, this clonotype was seen a few times. The chain has TRBV7-9 and TRBJ1-3; D unresolved. Germline lookup yields CDR1 SEHNR and CDR2 FQNEAQ (reference sequence). V was pared by 5 bases and J by 0 bases, with 17 bases between. The length of the CDR3 is 17 residues. The CDR3 bases are TGTGCCAGCAGCAAATCACCGGGGTCACTCTCTGGAAACACCATATATTTT. The encoded protein is CASSKSPGSLSGNTIYF.

This clonotype was seen at least ten times. The V and J genes are TRBV5-1 and TRBJ2-7, with unresolved D. Germline V gene lookup returns CDR1 SGHRS and CDR2 YFSETQ. The V and J ends lost 0 bases and 3 bases respectively, with 13 bases between them. The CDR3 runs 15 residues. This CDR3 reads CASSLVSSTFYEQYF. In DNA form, the CDR3 reads TGCGCCAGCAGCTTGGTTAGCTCGACCTTCTACGAGCAGTACTTC.

Many counts were recorded for this clonotype. The chain couples TRBV10-3 to TRBJ2-5; 11 nucleotides agree with TRBD1. Losses at the gene ends were 3 bases for V and 7 bases for J; bases not matched to a gene: 4. This CDR3 spans 14 amino acids. The germline V gene has CDR1 ENHRY and CDR2 SYGVKD. The CDR3 coding sequence is TGTGCCATCAGTGACGGACAGGGGGCTGGGACCCAGTACTTC. Amino acids: CAISDGQGAGTQYF.

This clonotype was counted a few times. The V call is TRBV5-1, the J call TRBJ2-1, with 13 bases fitting TRBD2. CDR3 length: 18 residues. Per germline, CDR1 SGHRS and CDR2 YFSETQ. V trimming: 4 bases; J trimming: 0 bases; junction bases outside the gene matches: 7. The CDR3 DNA follows: TGCGCCAGCAGCCTCTTTGGACTAGCGGGGGTCTCCTACAATGAGCAGTTCTTC. It is translated as CASSLFGLAGVSYNEQFF.

V usage is TRBV7-2 and J usage is TRBJ2-1; 10 bases line up with TRBD1. Germline CDR1 is SGHTA and CDR2 is FQGNSA. V lost 7 bases to trimming and J lost 5 bases; unmatched junction nucleotides: 14. The CDR3 runs 17 residues. For the CDR3, the DNA is TGTGCCAGCACCTTGCGGCTTGCGGGACAGGGGAACAATGAGCAGTTCTTC. Amino acids: CASTLRLAGQGNNEQFF. Looking up the rest from reference TRBV7-2 and TRBJ2-1 gives the full variable domain: GAGVSQSPSNKVTEKGKDVELRCDPISGHTALYWYRQSLGQGLEFLIYFQGNSAPDKSGLPSDRFSAERTGGSVSTLTIQRTQQEDSAVYLCASTLRLAGQGNNEQFFGPGTRLTVL.